This paragraph reports one TCR beta chain. Antigen: not known. The data were obtained in a study of cytomegalovirus exposure and HLA in healthy donors. PCR primers comprised 60 Vbeta and 13 Jbeta primers. Sequencing was performed with immunoSEQ multiplex PCR; in TCRdb, only in-frame clones are kept and a portion is missing. The sample has 190,000 or so clones; more than 80% are singletons. Study-wide results and caveats: Later on, a genetic analysis was performed. It linked a missense variant in DCLRE1C with V- and J-gene trimming of TCR beta.

The germline CDR1 and CDR2 sequences are SGHRS and YFSETQ. CDR3 length: 14 amino acids. The V end was cut by 6 bases, the J end by 0 bases, with 12 bases between. The TCR comes from a boy between 10 and 17 years old in good health and CMV-seronegative. Sequenced sample: PBMCs. The chain carries TRBV5-1 and TRBJ1-1; D is perhaps TRBD1 (5 bases). CDR3 loop: CASTTENVNTEAFF. The DNA for the CDR3 is TGCGCCAGCACGACAGAAAACGTGAACACTGAAGCTTTCTTT. The complete variable domain, with remaining parts taken from reference TRBV5-1 and TRBJ1-1, reads KAGVTQTPRYLIKTRGQQVTLSCSPISGHRSVSWYQQTPGQGLQFLFEYFSETQRNKGNFPGRFSGRQFSNSRSEMNVSTLELGDSALYLCASTTENVNTEAFFGQGTRLTVV.